This T cell receptor beta chain was profiled in a study of early T cells in non-severe SARS-CoV-2 infection. TCRdb re-called the 5' RACE reads with MiXCR, one entry per CDR3 protein. The sample consists of roughly 81,000 distinct CDR3 sequences, 12% of them appearing once. This clonotype occurred a few times. Sequencing was done on a sample of whole blood. This TCR was recovered from an adult who was a healthcare worker with PCR-confirmed SARS-CoV-2 infection or an uninfected control (not recorded which).

The CDR3 sequence: CASSLVRSHDTF. The CDR3 bases are TGTGCCAGCAGCTTGGTCAGGTCGCATGACACCTTC. V and J are TRBV5-8 and TRBJ1-2; D uncertain. CDR1 and CDR2 from the germline V gene are SGHTS and YDEGEE. V was trimmed by 0 bases and J by 12 bases, leaving 12 bases between them. The CDR3 consists of 12 residues.